This T cell receptor beta chain was recovered during a study of shared clonotypes between healthy human individuals. Study-level information: CD4 naive and memory got three plates each, CD8 naive two, CD8 memory one.

Approximately 220 ng DNA, tens of thousands of T cell genomes, went into each sorted-subset replicate PCR. Assay used: immunoSEQ multiplex PCR; TCRdb lists only in-frame clones, some missing. Of over a million clones listed, about four fifths are singletons. A note on this clone: Antigen: not known.

Study-wide results and limits: Compared with memory subsets, naive subsets generally had larger estimated richness. Non-shared clonotypes showed lower generation probabilities than clonotypes common to all four donors.

Input material: memory CD4+ T cells from PBMCs. Subset noted: CD45RA-negative fraction. This TCR was sampled from a man between 18 and 35 years old in good health. Some clones in this sample may be carry-over from other donors' samples.

The DNA of the CDR3 is TGTGCCAGCAGCTTAGGCGTGTTGGTGGAGAGTGAGCAGTTCTTC. Amino acid sequence: CASSLGVLVESEQFF. The rearrangement uses TRBV7-9 and TRBJ2-1; D unclear. CDR1 and CDR2 (germline): SEHNR, FQNEAQ (reference sequence). V lost 1 base and J lost 9, with 16 bases in between. This CDR3 contains 15 residues.